This T cell receptor (beta chain) was recorded in a study of T cell responses to AZD1222 COVID-19 vaccine. As to this clone: No antigen is known for it. Compared with germline, one end of the junction differs, possibly owing to a read error.

Study-wide points: Only six or seven AZD1222 recipients tested seropositive at baseline. Unmutated variant regions reportedly attract nearly half of all spike-specific TCRs. The donor cohort was predominantly white British with a female majority, and clonal diversity may have been underestimated.

Using immunoSEQ multiplex PCR, the repertoire was profiled, and TCRdb retains in-frame clones only, with some absent. The sample consists of over 100,000 clones, nearly 90% of them appearing once. The CDR3 totals 15 residues. Looked up from germline, CDR1 is MNHEY and CDR2 is SMNVEV (reference sequence). This receptor was taken from an adult in good health. This specimen was peripheral blood, taken on day 0 of MenACWY control vaccination. The chain recombines TRBV27 with TRBJ2-7; D is perhaps TRBD2 (5 bases). CDR3 amino acids: CASSPRLPGSFEQYF. The CDR3 DNA reads as TGTGCCAGCAGTCCACGCCTACCGGGGTCCTTCGAGCAGTACTTC.